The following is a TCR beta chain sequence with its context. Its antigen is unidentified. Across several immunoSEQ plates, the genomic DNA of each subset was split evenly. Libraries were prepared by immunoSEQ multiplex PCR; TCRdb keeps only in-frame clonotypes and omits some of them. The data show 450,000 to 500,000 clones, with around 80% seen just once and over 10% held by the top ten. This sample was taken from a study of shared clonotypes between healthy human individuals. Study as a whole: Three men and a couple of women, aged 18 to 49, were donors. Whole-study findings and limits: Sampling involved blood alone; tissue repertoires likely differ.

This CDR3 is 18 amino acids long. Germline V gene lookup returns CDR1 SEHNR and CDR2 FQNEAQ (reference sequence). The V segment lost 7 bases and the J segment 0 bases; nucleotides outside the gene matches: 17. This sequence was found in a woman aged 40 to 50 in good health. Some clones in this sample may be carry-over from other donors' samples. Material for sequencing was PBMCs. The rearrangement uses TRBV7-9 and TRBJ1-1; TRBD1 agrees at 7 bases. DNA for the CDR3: TGTGCCAGCAAACCTCCCGGGACAGCGCAGGTCATGAACACTGAAGCTTTCTTT. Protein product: CASKPPGTAQVMNTEAFF.